The next 27 T cell receptor beta chains were all read from a single sample in a study of blood T cell repertoires in COVID-19. Profiled with immunoSEQ multiplex PCR; TCRdb holds only in-frame clones, not every one. The data hold under 120,000 clones, with roughly 85% observed a single time. Sequencing was performed on peripheral blood. The receptors come from a human donor in a cohort sampled during active COVID-19.

The genes are TRBV27 and TRBJ2-6, with D perhaps matching TRBD2 (6 bases). Germline loops: CDR1 MNHEY, CDR2 SMNVEV (reference sequence). The CDR3 contains 16 residues. With 2 bases removed from V and 0 bases from J, the gap between germline ends came to 8 bases. In DNA, the CDR3 is TGTGCCAGCAGTTTAGTGGGACTCTCTGGGGCCAACGTCCTGACTTTC. This codes for CASSLVGLSGANVLTF.

The J gene is TRBJ2-7, the V gene TRBV5-1, with TRBD2 as a possible D gene (5 bases). CDR1 is SGHRS and CDR2 is YFSETQ in the germline V gene. V lost 0 bases to trimming and J lost 6 bases, with 13 bases between them. The CDR3 loop spans 14 amino acids. The CDR3 sequence: CASSLVSGPGEQYF. The CDR3 DNA reads as TGCGCCAGCAGCTTGGTAAGCGGACCAGGCGAGCAGTACTTC.

The CDR3 nucleotides are TGTGCCAGTAGCGGGACTAGCGGGGGGGCCCGGGCAGATACGCAGTATTTT. Amino acid sequence: CASSGTSGGARADTQYF. The chain joins TRBV19 to TRBJ2-3, with TRBD2 matching over 16 bases. The CDR3 totals 17 residues. Germline CDR1 reads LNHDA; CDR2 reads SQIVND (reference sequence). Trimming cost V 6 bases and J 4 bases; bases outside gene matches: 7.

This clone was observed once. The chain recombines TRBV10-2 with TRBJ1-2; 8 bases line up with TRBD1. The CDR3 loop spans 15 amino acids. Germline assignment: CDR1 WSHSY and CDR2 SAAADI. With V trimmed by 6 bases and J by 3 bases, 9 bases remained unmatched. CDR3 in DNA: TGCGCCAGCAGACAGGGGGTCGGGGCTGACTATGGCTACACCTTC. It codes for CASRQGVGADYGYTF.

The chain joins TRBV28 to TRBJ2-3, with 10 bases identical to TRBD2. Trimming removed 5 bases from V and 5 bases from J; junction bases left unmatched: 4. CDR1 is MDHEN, CDR2 SYDVKM, per germline. CDR3 length: 14 residues. The DNA for the CDR3 is TGTGCCAGCAGTACTAGCGGGGTTATAGATACGCAGTATTTT. This encodes CASSTSGVIDTQYF.

The chain joins TRBV4-1 to TRBJ1-2; D is perhaps TRBD1 (6 bases). This CDR3 spans 15 amino acids. The germline CDR1 and CDR2 sequences are MGHRA and YSYEKL. Trimming removed 1 base from V and 4 bases from J, with 13 bases in between. In DNA, the CDR3 is TGCGCCAGCAGCCAAGGGGAGGGGGTTACCTATGGCTACACCTTC. Translation gives CASSQGEGVTYGYTF.

The chain combines TRBV28 with TRBJ2-4; a weak D match, TRBD2 (6 bases). V shed 5 bases and J shed 0 bases, with 11 bases lying between them. The CDR3 covers 15 residues. Per the germline V gene, CDR1 is MDHEN and CDR2 is SYDVKM. The DNA for the CDR3 is TGTGCCAGCAGTGGGGGGATACTAGCCAAAAACATTCAGTACTTC. Its translation: CASSGGILAKNIQYF.

The chain recombines TRBV11-2 with TRBJ2-3; a possible D gene is TRBD2 (5 bases). Germline V gene sequence: CDR1 SGHAT, CDR2 FQNNGV. The CDR3 loop spans 17 amino acids. The germline V and J ends were trimmed by 5 bases and 6 bases, with 24 bases remaining between them. CDR3: CASSPQGGGNWEDTQYF. The CDR3 DNA follows: TGTGCCAGCAGCCCCCAAGGTGGCGGCAACTGGGAGGATACGCAGTATTTT. The full variable domain, in which reference TRBV11-2 and TRBJ2-3 provide the parts outside the CDR3, is EAGVAQSPRYKIIEKRQSVAFWCNPISGHATLYWYQQILGQGPKLLIQFQNNGVVDDSQLPKDRFSAERLKGVDSTLKIQPAKLEDSAVYLCASSPQGGGNWEDTQYFGPGTRLTVL.

J is TRBJ2-7 and V is TRBV19; 7 bases match TRBD1. The CDR3 is made up of 16 amino acids. Germline V gene sequence: CDR1 LNHDA, CDR2 SQIVND (reference sequence). Trimming at V came to 4 bases and at J to 4 bases, leaving 13 bases not matched to a gene. For the CDR3, the DNA is TGTGCCAGTAGTACCCCCTCCGGGACAGCCTCGTACGAGCAGTACTTC. Translation: CASSTPSGTASYEQYF.

The J gene is TRBJ1-4, the V gene TRBV18; D remains unclear. Germline CDR1 is KGHSH and CDR2 is LQKENI. This CDR3 has 13 amino acids. V dropped 6 bases and J dropped 7 bases, with 12 bases sitting between them. The CDR3 nucleotides are TGTGCCAGCTCGCCTCGACTGGGTGAAAAACTGTTTTTT. Translating it yields CASSPRLGEKLFF.

The CDR3 DNA follows: TGTGCCAGCAAAGAGGGAACCTACGAGCAGTACTTC. This translates into CASKEGTYEQYF. This sequence joins TRBV28 and TRBJ2-7; TRBD2 is a possible D gene (5 bases). The CDR3 runs 12 residues. Germline values: CDR1 MDHEN, CDR2 SYDVKM. Deletions cut 7 bases from V and 2 bases from J, with 9 bases between.

The chain recombines TRBV5-1 with TRBJ2-1; D perhaps matches TRBD2 (7 bases). The CDR3 contains 14 residues. V lost 2 bases, J lost 4 bases, and 10 bases lay in between. The germline gives CDR1 SGHRS, CDR2 YFSETQ. The CDR3 spells CASSFGGAYNEQFF. The CDR3 nucleotides are TGCGCCAGCAGCTTTGGGGGGGCTTACAATGAGCAGTTCTTC.

The rearrangement joins TRBV27 to TRBJ2-3; TRBD1 aligns across 7 bases. V was pared by 5 bases and J by 8 bases, with 10 bases of the junction left unmatched. CDR3 length equals 14 residues. CDR1 and CDR2 from the germline V gene are MNHEY and SMNVEV (reference sequence). The CDR3 sequence is CASSPLGQSGTQYF. The CDR3 DNA is TGTGCCAGCAGTCCGTTGGGACAGTCTGGTACGCAGTATTTT.

The chain carries TRBV5-6 and TRBJ2-2; weak D call: TRBD1 (6 bases). Trimming took 3 bases from V and 4 from J, leaving 16 bases between them. From germline, CDR1 is SGHDT and CDR2 YYEEEE. The CDR3 loop spans 16 amino acids. CDR3 DNA: TGTGCCAGCAGCTCAGACCAAACCAGGGGCACCGGGGAGCTGTTTTTT. It yields the protein CASSSDQTRGTGELFF.

This chain connects TRBV28 to TRBJ2-7; D is possibly TRBD1 (6 bases). The CDR3 totals 12 residues. V lost 4 bases and J 4 bases, leaving 8 bases between the germline ends. Per the germline V gene, CDR1 is MDHEN and CDR2 is SYDVKM. CDR3 residues: CASSYRAYEQYF. CDR3 DNA sequence: TGTGCCAGCAGTTACAGGGCGTACGAGCAGTACTTC.

The CDR3, as DNA: TGTGCCGTTAGCAGGGGAACGACCTACGAGCAGTACTTC. This gives the protein CAVSRGTTYEQYF. J is TRBJ2-7 and V is TRBV19; possible D gene TRBD1, 6 bases. Germline CDR1 LNHDA, CDR2 SQIVND (reference sequence). V lost 11 bases and J lost 2, with 16 bases in between. CDR3 length: 13 amino acids.

The V call is TRBV18, the J call TRBJ2-5, with a weak D call TRBD1 (5 bases). V gave up 3 bases and J gave up 3 bases, with 8 bases separating them. The CDR3 is 13 amino acids. Germline V gene lookup returns CDR1 KGHSH and CDR2 LQKENI. CDR3 loop: CASSPIREETQYF. CDR3 DNA: TGTGCCAGCTCACCTATCAGGGAAGAGACCCAGTACTTC.

This chain uses TRBV29-1 with TRBJ1-5; a possible D gene is TRBD1 (6 bases). The germline V and J ends were trimmed by 4 bases and 4 bases, with 11 bases remaining between them. CDR3 length: 13 residues. Germline values: CDR1 SQVTM, CDR2 ANQGSEA. DNA for the CDR3: TGCAGCGTTGCCAGGGGCGTAAATCAGCCCCAGCATTTT. The encoded protein is CSVARGVNQPQHF. Based on the CDR3 plus reference TRBV29-1 and TRBJ1-5, the full variable domain is SAVISQKPSRDICQRGTSLTIQCQVDSQVTMMFWYRQQPGQSLTLIATANQGSEATYESGFVIDKFPISRPNLTFSTLTVSNMSPEDSSIYLCSVARGVNQPQHFGDGTRLSIL.

The V and J genes are TRBV7-8 and TRBJ2-1; 7 nucleotides agree with TRBD2. V dropped 2 bases and J dropped 4; count of bases not matched to a gene: 5. This CDR3 comprises 15 residues. The germline V gene encodes CDR1 SGHVS and CDR2 FQNEAQ. The CDR3 bases are TGTGCCAGCAGCTTAATCCTAGCGGAGTACAATGAGCAGTTCTTC. This translates into CASSLILAEYNEQFF. The full variable domain, completed using reference TRBV7-8 and TRBJ2-1, is GAGVSQSPRYKVAKRGQDVALRCDPISGHVSLFWYQQALGQGPEFLTYFQNEAQLDKSGLPSDRFFAERPEGSVSTLKIQRTQQEDSAVYLCASSLILAEYNEQFFGPGTRLTVL.

The V call is TRBV20-1, the J call TRBJ1-1; D call uncertain. Germline-derived CDR1 and CDR2 are DFQATT and SNEGSKA (reference sequence). Trimming took off 4 bases at V and 5 bases at J, with 8 bases between the two ends. This CDR3 spans 11 amino acids. CDR3 loop: CSAIGRTEAFF. Here the CDR3 DNA reads TGCAGTGCTATAGGGAGGACTGAAGCTTTCTTT.

The V call is TRBV4-1, the J call TRBJ1-4, with TRBD1 matching over 7 bases. The germline V gene has CDR1 MGHRA and CDR2 YSYEKL. The CDR3 is made up of 15 amino acids. With 0 bases clipped from V and 8 bases from J, the junction kept 6 bases outside the gene matches. The CDR3 DNA reads as TGCGCCAGCAGCCAAGATCCAGGGGGTAGGGAAAAACTGTTTTTT. Translation gives CASSQDPGGREKLFF.

This chain connects TRBV9 to TRBJ2-1; tentative D call: TRBD2 (5 bases). CDR1 SGDLS and CDR2 YYNGEE come from the germline V gene. With 4 bases removed from V and 9 bases from J, the gap between germline ends came to 23 bases. CDR3 length equals 16 residues. The CDR3: CASSTRTSLVRGEQFF. For the CDR3, the DNA is TGTGCCAGCAGCACTCGCACTAGTTTGGTTCGGGGTGAGCAGTTCTTC. Full variable domain (missing parts from reference TRBV9 and TRBJ2-1): DSGVTQTPKHLITATGQRVTLRCSPRSGDLSVYWYQQSLDQGLQFLIQYYNGEERAKGNILERFSAQQFPDLHSELNLSSLELGDSALYFCASSTRTSLVRGEQFFGPGTRLTVL.

This clone has a handful of counts. The chain couples TRBV28 to TRBJ2-3; 8 nucleotides line up with TRBD2. Per the germline V gene, CDR1 is MDHEN and CDR2 is SYDVKM. V gave up 3 bases and J gave up 9 bases; unmatched junction bases: 8. This CDR3 has 14 residues. The CDR3 sequence: CASSLAGTRTTQYF. The CDR3 DNA is TGTGCCAGCAGTTTGGCCGGGACTAGGACGACGCAGTATTTT. Full variable domain (remainder filled in from reference TRBV28 and TRBJ2-3): DVKVTQSSRYLVKRTGEKVFLECVQDMDHENMFWYRQDPGLGLRLIYFSYDVKMKEKGDIPEGYSVSREKKERFSLILESASTNQTSMYLCASSLAGTRTTQYFGPGTRLTVL.

The rearrangement links TRBV6-1 to TRBJ1-1; tentatively, D is TRBD1 (6 bases). The CDR3 is made up of 14 amino acids. V was clipped by 0 bases and J by 11 bases, with 16 bases between them. From germline, CDR1 is MNHNS and CDR2 SASEGT. CDR3 DNA sequence: TGTGCCAGCAGTGAAGCTCCGGGACATAGAGTGGCTTTCTTT. This encodes CASSEAPGHRVAFF.

The chain has TRBV28 and TRBJ1-5, with 7 bases lining up with TRBD1. This CDR3 comprises 15 residues. The germline V gene encodes CDR1 MDHEN and CDR2 SYDVKM. V was pared by 6 bases and J by 3 bases, with 8 bases of the junction left unmatched. This chain's CDR3 is CASRSTGSPNQPQHF. The CDR3 bases are TGTGCCAGCAGGTCGACAGGGTCCCCCAATCAGCCCCAGCATTTT.

The chain recombines TRBV7-8 with TRBJ1-2; tentative D call: TRBD1 (6 bases). Trimming cost V 1 base and J 4 bases, with 13 bases left between them. The CDR3 extends over 15 amino acids. Germline lookup yields CDR1 SGHVS and CDR2 FQNEAQ. The CDR3 sequence is CASSLEGGRVYGYTF. The CDR3 DNA reads as TGTGCCAGCAGCTTAGAGGGGGGGCGAGTCTATGGCTACACCTTC.

This clone appeared once. The CDR3 loop reads CASSELGLGSSYNEQFF. In nucleotides, the CDR3 is TGTGCCAGCAGCGAACTTGGACTGGGTAGCTCCTACAATGAGCAGTTCTTC. This chain joins TRBV3-1 (or the pseudogene TRBV3-2) and TRBJ2-1, with D possibly matching TRBD2 (5 bases). Trimming took off 5 bases at V and 0 bases at J, with 17 bases between the two ends. Germline loops: CDR1 LGHDT, CDR2 YNNKEL (reference sequence). The CDR3 totals 17 residues.